The 18 T cell receptor beta chains below all came from one sample that was sequenced in a study of metastatic and nonmetastatic thyroid tumors. TCRdb re-analyzed the PCR reads through MiXCR. The data contain fewer than 50,000 clones, around 17% of them singletons. Ahead of thyroid surgery, no patient had received treatment of any kind. The source material was blood. These receptors all stem from a female donor with papillary thyroid cancer or a benign thyroid nodule (not recorded which). Some clones in this sample may be carry-over from other donors' samples.

This clone has ten or more counts. The chain carries TRBV5-1 and TRBJ1-1; 9 bases agree with TRBD1. The CDR3 spans 14 residues. Germline-derived CDR1 and CDR2 are SGHRS and YFSETQ. V lost 4 bases to trimming and J lost 4 bases; unmatched junction nucleotides: 5. As DNA, the CDR3 is TGCGCCAGCAGCCCGGGGGGACAGGGCACTGAAGCTTTCTTT. Its protein is CASSPGGQGTEAFF.

This clone was recorded at least ten times. This rearrangement joins TRBV4-1 to TRBJ2-3; TRBD1 matches at 8 bases. Germline loops: CDR1 MGHRA, CDR2 YSYEKL. The CDR3 is 15 amino acids. V trimming: 4 bases; J trimming: 2 bases; junction bases outside the gene matches: 5. In nucleotides, the CDR3 is TGCGCCAGCAGCCGTGCGGACAGGGTCACAGATACGCAGTATTTT. Its protein product is CASSRADRVTDTQYF.

This clone was seen repeatedly, ten times or more. The V call is TRBV5-1, the J call TRBJ1-6; 8 nucleotides align to TRBD1. There are 15 residues in the CDR3. Germline assignment: CDR1 SGHRS and CDR2 YFSETQ. V dropped 4 bases and J dropped 15; count of bases not matched to a gene: 15. DNA for the CDR3: TGCGCCAGCAGCCCCGGACAGGGTCCCGCCGGGCTCCTCCACTTT. It is translated as CASSPGQGPAGLLHF.

This clone was seen ten or more times. The V and J genes are TRBV7-6 and TRBJ2-7, with D hard to call. Trimming pared 0 bases from V and 7 bases from J, leaving 7 bases between. The germline V gene has CDR1 SGHVS and CDR2 FNYEAQ. The CDR3 is made up of 12 amino acids. This chain's CDR3 is CASSLAGPEQYF. In DNA form, the CDR3 reads TGTGCCAGCAGCTTAGCAGGCCCAGAGCAGTACTTC.

At least ten counts were recorded for this clone. The chain recombines TRBV5-1 with TRBJ2-5, with TRBD2 matching 12 bases. Unmatched junction bases numbered 4, after V lost 4 bases and J lost 6 bases. The CDR3 totals 14 residues. Germline loops: CDR1 SGHRS, CDR2 YFSETQ. The CDR3 is CASSTTSGRQTQYF. The CDR3 region has the DNA TGCGCCAGCAGCACGACTAGCGGGAGACAGACCCAGTACTTC.

In its sample, this clone was seen a few times. This could be a read error, since a much larger clone is one nucleotide away. The chain has TRBV6-2 or TRBV6-3 and TRBJ2-4, with D perhaps given as TRBD1 or TRBD2 (5 bases each). The CDR3 is 16 amino acids. Per the germline V gene, CDR1 is MNHEY and CDR2 is SVGEGT. V dropped 2 bases and J dropped 2 bases, with 13 bases sitting between them. CDR3 sequence: CASSYRGVGTKNIQYF. CDR3 sequence (DNA): TGTGCCAGCAGTTACCGGGGCGTTGGGACCAAAAACATTCAGTACTTC.

This clone was found many times. DNA of the CDR3: TGTGCCAGCAGTTATGGGACTAGGGAAGAGACCCAGTACTTC. Translating gives CASSYGTREETQYF. V gene TRBV6-1 combines with J gene TRBJ2-5, with TRBD2 identical over 8 bases. CDR1 MNHNS and CDR2 SASEGT come from the germline V gene. This CDR3 is built from 14 residues. Losses at the gene ends were 5 bases for V and 3 bases for J; bases not matched to a gene: 5.

The sample holds many counts of this clone. The chain links TRBV2 to TRBJ2-1; D is possibly TRBD1 or TRBD2 (5 bases each). The CDR3 has 17 residues. Germline CDR1 SNHLY, CDR2 FYNNEI. V shed 7 bases and J shed 2 bases, with 21 bases lying between them. CDR3 coding DNA: TGTGCCAGCAATAGTATCGGGGACCCGGGGACCTACAATGAGCAGTTCTTC. Protein sequence: CASNSIGDPGTYNEQFF.

At least ten counts were recorded for this clone. The chain combines TRBV7-2 with TRBJ2-3; D ambiguous. V shed 0 bases and J shed 6 bases, with 7 bases lying between them. Germline V gene sequence: CDR1 SGHTA, CDR2 FQGNSA. The CDR3 runs 13 residues. The CDR3: CASSLAGPDTQYF. The DNA of the CDR3 is TGTGCCAGCAGCTTAGCTGGGCCGGATACGCAGTATTTT.

In this sample, this clone turned up once. The chain links TRBV30 to TRBJ1-2; the match to TRBD1 covers 9 bases. Germline loops: CDR1 GTSNPN, CDR2 SVGIG (reference sequence). V shed 1 base and J 4 bases; nucleotides not matched to a gene: 4. This CDR3 has 14 amino acids. Here the CDR3 DNA reads TGTGCCTGGAGTGACAGGGGGCAGAGCTATGGCTACACCTTC. Translated: CAWSDRGQSYGYTF.

This chain links TRBV15 with TRBJ2-7, with 8 bases that match TRBD1. CDR3 length: 14 amino acids. Per germline, CDR1 LNHNV and CDR2 YYDKDF (reference sequence). V was pared by 4 bases and J by 2 bases, with 4 bases of the junction left unmatched. The CDR3 reads CATSKDRGPYEQYF. In DNA form, the CDR3 reads TGTGCCACCAGCAAAGACAGGGGTCCCTACGAGCAGTACTTC.

This clone was detected only a few times. The chain is built from TRBV19 and TRBJ2-1; no clear D gene. CDR1 and CDR2 (germline): LNHDA, SQIVND (reference sequence). The CDR3 covers 12 residues. The V end was cut by 7 bases, the J end by 3 bases, with 7 bases between. CDR3 in amino acids: CASTGNYNEQFF. The CDR3 nucleotides are TGTGCCAGTACAGGTAACTACAATGAGCAGTTCTTC.

This clone was detected many times. The chain uses TRBV11-3 and TRBJ2-1; possibly TRBD1 for D (5 bases). The germline V gene encodes CDR1 SGHNT and CDR2 YENEEA. The germline V and J ends were trimmed by 3 bases and 7 bases, with 7 bases remaining between them. The CDR3 runs to 12 residues. The CDR3 loop is CASSFRTNEQFF. The CDR3 nucleotides are TGTGCCAGCAGCTTTCGGACAAATGAGCAGTTCTTC. The full variable domain, with the rest looked up from reference TRBV11-3 and TRBJ2-1, is EAGVVQSPRYKIIEKKQPVAFWCNPISGHNTLYWYLQNLGQGPELLIRYENEEAVDDSQLPKDRFSAERLKGVDSTLKIQPAELGDSAVYLCASSFRTNEQFFGPGTRLTVL.

The sample holds many counts of this clone. This chain uses TRBV12-3 or TRBV12-4 with TRBJ2-7; TRBD2 is a possible D gene (5 bases). V gave up 2 bases and J gave up 2 bases, with 13 bases separating them. The CDR3 consists of 15 residues. CDR3 region: CASSLSVATTYEQYF. For the CDR3, the DNA is TGTGCCAGCAGTTTATCGGTAGCGACCACCTACGAGCAGTACTTC.

This clone was seen at least ten times. The chain combines TRBV4-1 with TRBJ2-7; 7 bases align to TRBD1. Trimming at V came to 4 bases and at J to 2 bases, leaving 8 bases not matched to a gene. In germline, CDR1 is MGHRA, CDR2 YSYEKL. The CDR3 is 15 residues long. The CDR3 bases are TGCGCCAGCAGCCTGACCGGGACAGCAACCTACGAGCAGTACTTC. Protein sequence: CASSLTGTATYEQYF.

This clone has at least ten counts. Other DNA variants within this sample encode the same CDR3. This chain uses TRBV7-9 with TRBJ1-5; D might be TRBD1 (6 bases). Trimming removed 0 bases from V and 3 bases from J, with 9 bases in between. The CDR3 length is 15 residues. Germline loops: CDR1 SEHNR, CDR2 FQNEAQ (reference sequence). The CDR3 bases are TGTGCCAGCAGCTTAGCACAGGGACCCAATCAGCCCCAGCATTTT. This sequence encodes CASSLAQGPNQPQHF.

The rearrangement joins TRBV6-1 to TRBJ2-6; 7 bases map to TRBD1. This CDR3 has 18 residues. CDR1 is MNHNS and CDR2 is SASEGT in the germline V gene. Trimming took 3 bases from V and 3 from J; bases not matched to a gene: 11. The CDR3 nucleotides read TGTGCCAGCAGTGATCAGGGACAGTATACCTATGGGGCCAACGTCCTGACTTTC. This encodes CASSDQGQYTYGANVLTF.

This clone appeared many times. V usage is TRBV7-2 and J usage is TRBJ2-3; D unclear. The CDR3 consists of 15 residues. The germline gives CDR1 SGHTA, CDR2 FQGNSA. Trimming took off 5 bases at V and 6 bases at J, with 18 bases between the two ends. The CDR3 coding sequence is TGTGCCAGCAGCCCCCGCCGGGCTGCAAGCGATACGCAGTATTTT. Encoded protein: CASSPRRAASDTQYF.